This T cell receptor beta chain comes out of a study of vaccination effects on CD4 cells after COVID-19. About the study: Participants were vaccinated with two doses of either the BNT162b2 or mRNA-1273 vaccine. Study results and limitations: Healthy vaccinees had only 1 of 255 vaccine-induced clones cross-react with common cold coronaviruses. Convalescent patients were scarce, and early post-infection timepoints were absent.

Data came from immunoSEQ multiplex PCR; TCRdb stores just in-frame clones and leaves some out. The data contain over 45,000 clones, 50% to 70% of them singletons. To note about this clone: The antigen is undetermined.

Culturing for approximately 10 days preceded CD4+ T cell isolation. The healthy vaccine recipients, who had no prior SARS-CoV-2 infection, showed negative nucleocapsid antibodies. V shed 5 bases and J shed 0 bases, with 4 bases lying between them. Per the germline V gene, CDR1 is MGHRA and CDR2 is YSYEKL. This CDR3 is built from 12 residues. This chain uses TRBV4-1 with TRBJ1-2; no definite D call. The receptor comes from a human donor who received a COVID-19 vaccine. This material consisted of CD4+ T cells from PBMCs cultured without peptide, taken before COVID-19 vaccination. The CDR3 region is CASSGANYGYTF. Written as DNA, the CDR3 is TGCGCCAGCAGCGGAGCTAACTATGGCTACACCTTC.